This T cell receptor (beta chain) was found in a study of cytomegalovirus exposure and HLA in healthy donors. The PCR made use of 60 Vbeta and 13 Jbeta primers. Sequencing was performed with immunoSEQ multiplex PCR; in TCRdb, only in-frame clones are kept and a portion is missing. The table lists under 150,000 clones, around three quarters of them singletons. The sample taken for sequencing was PBMCs. The sequence was obtained from a man aged 25 to 45 in good health and CMV-seropositive.

CDR3: CASSAQTGGTEAFF. DNA of the CDR3: TGTGCCAGCAGCGCCCAGACAGGGGGCACTGAAGCTTTCTTT. The chain has TRBV9 and TRBJ1-1, with 9 positions matching TRBD1. The J segment lost 4 bases and the V segment lost 3 bases, leaving 4 bases of the junction unmatched. Germline V lookup: CDR1 SGDLS, CDR2 YYNGEE. This CDR3 spans 14 amino acids. The full variable domain, in which reference TRBV9 and TRBJ1-1 provide the parts outside the CDR3, is DSGVTQTPKHLITATGQRVTLRCSPRSGDLSVYWYQQSLDQGLQFLIQYYNGEERAKGNILERFSAQQFPDLHSELNLSSLELGDSALYFCASSAQTGGTEAFFGQGTRLTVV.